This paragraph reports one TCR beta chain. The authors ran a second PCR of 7 to 11 cycles using a sample-barcoded 5' primer and a J-beta primer mix. TCRdb re-derived calls from the 5' RACE reads in MiXCR, one entry per CDR3 protein. In the table there are about 780,000 distinct CDR3 sequences, 20% to 30% of which are singletons. These data belong to a study of blood T cells in healthy people across ages. Trimming removed 4 bases at V and 6 bases at J, with 15 bases between. Per the germline V gene, CDR1 is SGHRS and CDR2 is YFSETQ. This CDR3 contains 14 residues. The same data also went into a second study, on T cells of mothers and their children.

This clonotype originated in a boy aged 10-17 years in good health. The chain is built from TRBV5-1 and TRBJ2-3; D is perhaps TRBD2 (5 bases). The sequenced material came from blood. CDR3 DNA: TGCGCCAGCAGCCCGGACGGACCGGGGGATACGCAGTATTTT. Amino acids: CASSPDGPGDTQYF.